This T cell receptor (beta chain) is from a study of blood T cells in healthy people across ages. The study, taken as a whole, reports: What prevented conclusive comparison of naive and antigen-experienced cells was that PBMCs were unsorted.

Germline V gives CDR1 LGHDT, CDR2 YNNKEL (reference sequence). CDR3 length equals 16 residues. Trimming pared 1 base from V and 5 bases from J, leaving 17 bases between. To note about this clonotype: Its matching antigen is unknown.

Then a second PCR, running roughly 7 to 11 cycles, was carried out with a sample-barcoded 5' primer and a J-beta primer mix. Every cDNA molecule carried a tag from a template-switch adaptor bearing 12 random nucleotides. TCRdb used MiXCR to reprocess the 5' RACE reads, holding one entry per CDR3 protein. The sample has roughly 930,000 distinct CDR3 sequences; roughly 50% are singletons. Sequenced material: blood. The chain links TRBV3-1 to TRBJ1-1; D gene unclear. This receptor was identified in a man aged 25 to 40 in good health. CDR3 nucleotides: TGTGCCAGCAGCCAAGGGTCTACGGGGTTCTTAACTGAAGCTTTCTTT. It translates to CASSQGSTGFLTEAFF.